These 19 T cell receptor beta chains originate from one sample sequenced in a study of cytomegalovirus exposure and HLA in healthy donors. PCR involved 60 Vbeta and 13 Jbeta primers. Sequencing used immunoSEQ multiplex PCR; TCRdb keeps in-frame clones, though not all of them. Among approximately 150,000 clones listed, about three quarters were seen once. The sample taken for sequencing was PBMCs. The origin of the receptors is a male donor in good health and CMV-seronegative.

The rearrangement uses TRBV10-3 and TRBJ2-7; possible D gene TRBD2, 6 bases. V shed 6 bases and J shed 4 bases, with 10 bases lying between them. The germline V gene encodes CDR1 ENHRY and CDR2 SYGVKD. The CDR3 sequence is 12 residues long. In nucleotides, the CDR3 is TGTGCCATCAGAGGGGCGGGGTACGAGCAGTACTTC. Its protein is CAIRGAGYEQYF.

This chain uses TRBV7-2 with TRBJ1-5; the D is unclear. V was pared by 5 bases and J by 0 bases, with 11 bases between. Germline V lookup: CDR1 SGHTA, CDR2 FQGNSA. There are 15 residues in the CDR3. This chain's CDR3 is CASSPQISSNQPQHF. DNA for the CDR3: TGTGCCAGCAGCCCCCAGATTTCTAGCAATCAGCCCCAGCATTTT.

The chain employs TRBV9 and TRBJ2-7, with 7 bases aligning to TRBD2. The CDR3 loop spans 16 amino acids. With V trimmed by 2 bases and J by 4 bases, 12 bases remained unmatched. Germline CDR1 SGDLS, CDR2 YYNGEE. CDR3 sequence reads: CASSVPVGGRAYEQYF. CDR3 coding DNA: TGTGCCAGCAGCGTCCCGGTGGGGGGGAGAGCTTACGAGCAGTACTTC.

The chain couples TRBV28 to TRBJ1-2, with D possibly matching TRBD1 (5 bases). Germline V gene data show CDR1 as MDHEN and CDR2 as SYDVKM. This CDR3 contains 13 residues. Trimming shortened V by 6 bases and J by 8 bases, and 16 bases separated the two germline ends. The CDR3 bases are TGTGCCAGCAGCTCCCCGGGGGGAGAGGGCTACACCTTC. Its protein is CASSSPGGEGYTF.

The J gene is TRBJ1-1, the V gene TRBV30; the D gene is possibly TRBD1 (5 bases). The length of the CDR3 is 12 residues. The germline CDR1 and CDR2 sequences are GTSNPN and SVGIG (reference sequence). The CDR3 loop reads CAEGPSGTEAFF. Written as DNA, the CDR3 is TGTGCGGAGGGACCCTCGGGCACTGAAGCTTTCTTT. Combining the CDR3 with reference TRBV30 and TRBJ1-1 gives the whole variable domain SQTIHQWPATLVQPVGSPLSLECTVEGTSNPNLYWYRQAAGRGLQLLFYSVGIGQISSEVPQNLSASRPQDRQFILSSKKLLLSDSGFYLCAEGPSGTEAFFGQGTRLTVV.

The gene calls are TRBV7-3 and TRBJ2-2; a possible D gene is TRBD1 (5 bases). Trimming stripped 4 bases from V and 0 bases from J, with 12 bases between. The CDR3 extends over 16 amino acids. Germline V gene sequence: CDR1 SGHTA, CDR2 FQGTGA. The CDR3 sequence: CASSSPAGTNTGELFF. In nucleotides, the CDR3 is TGTGCCAGCAGCTCCCCTGCAGGGACGAACACCGGGGAGCTGTTTTTT. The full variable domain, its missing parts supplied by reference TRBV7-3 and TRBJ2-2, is GAGVSQTPSNKVTEKGKYVELRCDPISGHTALYWYRQSLGQGPEFLIYFQGTGAADDSGLPNDRFFAVRPEGSVSTLKIQRTERGDSAVYLCASSSPAGTNTGELFFGEGSRLTVL.

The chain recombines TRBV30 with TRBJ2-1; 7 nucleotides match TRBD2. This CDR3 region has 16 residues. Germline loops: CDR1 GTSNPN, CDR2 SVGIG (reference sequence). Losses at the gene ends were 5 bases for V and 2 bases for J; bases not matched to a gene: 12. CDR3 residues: CAWVPDGLVPYNEQFF. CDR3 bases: TGTGCCTGGGTCCCAGATGGACTAGTTCCCTACAATGAGCAGTTCTTC.

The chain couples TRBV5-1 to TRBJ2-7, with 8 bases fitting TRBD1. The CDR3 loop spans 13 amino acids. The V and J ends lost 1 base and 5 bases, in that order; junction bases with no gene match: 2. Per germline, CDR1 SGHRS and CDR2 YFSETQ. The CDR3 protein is CASSLQGADEQYF. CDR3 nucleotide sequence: TGCGCCAGCAGCTTGCAGGGGGCCGACGAGCAGTACTTC.

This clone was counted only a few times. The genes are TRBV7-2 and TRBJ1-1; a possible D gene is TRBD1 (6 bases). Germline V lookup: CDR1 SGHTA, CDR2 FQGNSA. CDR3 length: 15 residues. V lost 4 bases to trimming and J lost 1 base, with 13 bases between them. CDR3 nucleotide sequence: TGTGCCAGCAGCTCCCGGATACAGGGGAACACTGAAGCTTTCTTT. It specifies CASSSRIQGNTEAFF.

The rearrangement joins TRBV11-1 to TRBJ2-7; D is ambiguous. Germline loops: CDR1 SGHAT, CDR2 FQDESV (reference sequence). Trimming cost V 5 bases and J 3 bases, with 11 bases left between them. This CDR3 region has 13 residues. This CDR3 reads CASSVGPDYEQYF. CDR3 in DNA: TGTGCCAGCAGCGTAGGGCCTGACTACGAGCAGTACTTC.

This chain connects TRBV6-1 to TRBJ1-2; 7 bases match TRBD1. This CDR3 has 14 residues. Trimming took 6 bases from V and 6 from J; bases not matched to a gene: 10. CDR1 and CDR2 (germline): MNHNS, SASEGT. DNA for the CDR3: TGTGCCAGCAGACTCTCCGGGACAGAGAATGGCTACACCTTC. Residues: CASRLSGTENGYTF.

CDR3 sequence (DNA): TGTGCCAGCAGTGGACTAGCGGGGGGAAAAGAGACCCAGTACTTC. It encodes CASSGLAGGKETQYF. The chain is built from TRBV2 and TRBJ2-5; 13 bases are shared with TRBD2. Germline V gene data show CDR1 as SNHLY and CDR2 as FYNNEI. The CDR3 length is 15 residues. The V gene end was trimmed by 4 bases and the J gene end by 3 bases; junction bases not matched to a gene: 2. Using reference TRBV2 and TRBJ2-5 for the parts outside the CDR3, the full variable domain is EPEVTQTPSHQVTQMGQEVILRCVPISNHLYFYWYRQILGQKVEFLVSFYNNEISEKSEIFDDQFSVERPDGSNFTLKIRSTKLEDSAMYFCASSGLAGGKETQYFGPGTRLLVL.

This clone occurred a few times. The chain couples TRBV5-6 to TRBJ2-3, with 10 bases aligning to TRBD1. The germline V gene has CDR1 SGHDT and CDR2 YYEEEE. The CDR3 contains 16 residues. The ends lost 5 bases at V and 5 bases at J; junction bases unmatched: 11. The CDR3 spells CASRRGLGQGKDTQYF. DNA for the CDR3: TGTGCCAGCAGAAGGGGGTTGGGACAGGGGAAAGATACGCAGTATTTT.

The CDR3 DNA reads as TGTGCCTGCCTATCTCAGTTGCGGGGGCCCGGCGGGGAGCTGTTTTTT. Protein product: CACLSQLRGPGGELFF. The chain carries TRBV30 and TRBJ2-2; weak D call: TRBD2 (7 bases). There are 16 residues in the CDR3. V was clipped by 6 bases and J by 7 bases, with 24 bases between them. Looked up from germline, CDR1 is GTSNPN and CDR2 is SVGIG (reference sequence).

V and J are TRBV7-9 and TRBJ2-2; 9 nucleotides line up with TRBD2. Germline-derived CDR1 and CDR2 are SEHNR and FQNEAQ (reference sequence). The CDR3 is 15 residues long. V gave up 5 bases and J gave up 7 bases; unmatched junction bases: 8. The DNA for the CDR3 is TGTGCCAGCAGCCCTCGCGGGAGGGGGAGCGGGGAGCTGTTTTTT. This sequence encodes CASSPRGRGSGELFF. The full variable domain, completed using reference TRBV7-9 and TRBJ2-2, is DTGVSQNPRHKITKRGQNVTFRCDPISEHNRLYWYRQTLGQGPEFLTYFQNEAQLEKSRLLSDRFSAERPKGSFSTLEIQRTEQGDSAMYLCASSPRGRGSGELFFGEGSRLTVL.

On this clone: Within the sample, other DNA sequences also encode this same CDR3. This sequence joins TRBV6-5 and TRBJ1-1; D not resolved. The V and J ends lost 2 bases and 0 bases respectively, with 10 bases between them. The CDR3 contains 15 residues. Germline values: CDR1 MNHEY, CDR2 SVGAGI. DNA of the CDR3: TGTGCCAGCAGTTACCTACCCGGGGTGAACACTGAAGCTTTCTTT. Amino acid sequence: CASSYLPGVNTEAFF.

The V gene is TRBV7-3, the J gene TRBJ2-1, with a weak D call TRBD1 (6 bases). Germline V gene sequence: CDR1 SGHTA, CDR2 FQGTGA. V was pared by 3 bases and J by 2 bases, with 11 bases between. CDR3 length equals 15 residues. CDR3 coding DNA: TGTGCCAGCAGCTTGCTCGGACAGACCTACAATGAGCAGTTCTTC. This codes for CASSLLGQTYNEQFF.

The CDR3 DNA follows: TGTGCCAGCAGCGTAGCTAGACAGATTTCCTTCAATCAGCCCCAGCATTTT. Residues: CASSVARQISFNQPQHF. This chain joins TRBV9 and TRBJ1-5, with D perhaps TRBD1 (5 bases). V shed 0 bases and J shed 3 bases, with 16 bases lying between them. The germline V gene encodes CDR1 SGDLS and CDR2 YYNGEE. The CDR3 is 17 residues long.

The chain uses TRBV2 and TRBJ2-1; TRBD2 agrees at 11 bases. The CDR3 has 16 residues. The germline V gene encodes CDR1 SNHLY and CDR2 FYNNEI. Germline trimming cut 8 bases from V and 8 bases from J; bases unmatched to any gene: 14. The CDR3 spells CASFKGLAGGWDEQFF. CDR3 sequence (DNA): TGTGCCAGCTTCAAGGGGCTAGCGGGAGGTTGGGATGAGCAGTTCTTC.